Presented here are 7 T cell receptor beta chains from one specimen sequenced in a study of T cell repertoires in cytomegalovirus infection. These receptors have no identified antigens. TCRdb re-analysed the reads in MiXCR, keeping a single row per CDR3 protein. Of 75,000 to 95,000 distinct CDR3 sequences listed, about 44% are singletons. Here the sequenced sample was CD8+ T cells from cultured PBMCs, taken from culture after CMV antigen stimulation. The source of these receptors is a human donor in good health (CMV status not recorded). Some clones in this sample may be carry-over from other donors' samples.

The rearrangement joins TRBV7-6 to TRBJ1-1; weak D call: TRBD1 (6 bases). Germline CDR1 reads SGHVS; CDR2 reads FNYEAQ. The CDR3 sequence is 16 residues long. Trimming left V 1 base short and J 1 base short, with 13 bases between. DNA of the CDR3: TGTGCCAGCAGCTTAGTGGCAGGGGAGCCGAACACTGAAGCTTTCTTT. Protein sequence: CASSLVAGEPNTEAFF.

This rearrangement joins TRBV7-8 to TRBJ1-1, with 9 positions matching TRBD1. V shed 4 bases, J shed 7 bases, and the junction held 4 bases outside the gene matches. CDR3 size: 13 residues. CDR1 and CDR2 from the germline V gene are SGHVS and FQNEAQ. The chain's CDR3 is CASSYRDRDEAFF. Written as DNA, the CDR3 is TGTGCCAGCAGCTACCGGGACAGGGATGAAGCTTTCTTT.

This clonotype was found a few times. The chain combines TRBV7-3 with TRBJ2-1, with TRBD1 matching over 9 bases. Germline CDR1 is SGHTA and CDR2 is FQGTGA. CDR3 length equals 15 residues. V gave up 3 bases and J gave up 5 bases; unmatched junction bases: 5. The DNA of the CDR3 is TGTGCCAGCAGCTTCCGACAGGGGGTGGACAATGAGCAGTTCTTC. Encoded protein: CASSFRQGVDNEQFF.

This sequence joins TRBV28 and TRBJ2-1; D is perhaps TRBD2 (6 bases). The V end lost 5 bases, the J end lost 8 bases, and 25 bases lay between the germline ends. The CDR3 runs 17 residues. Germline V lookup: CDR1 MDHEN, CDR2 SYDVKM. The CDR3 region is CASSRLLGEAPRDEQFF. In DNA, the CDR3 is TGTGCCAGCAGTCGCCTGCTTGGGGAGGCCCCCCGGGATGAGCAGTTCTTC.

The chain has TRBV12-3 or TRBV12-4 and TRBJ1-2, with no clear D. Trimming shortened V by 5 bases and J by 6 bases, and 13 bases separated the two germline ends. The CDR3 covers 13 residues. CDR3 DNA sequence: TGTGCCAGCAGTCCCAACGGCGTGGATGGCTACACCTTC. This codes for CASSPNGVDGYTF.

This clonotype came up a few times. The V gene is TRBV7-6, the J gene TRBJ1-6; 7 nucleotides match TRBD1. This CDR3 has 16 amino acids. J gave up 8 bases and V 4 bases, and 11 bases lay outside the gene matches. Germline CDR1 is SGHVS and CDR2 is FNYEAQ. CDR3 sequence: CASSSQGDAIDSPLHF. The CDR3 nucleotides are TGTGCCAGCAGCTCCCAGGGGGATGCTATAGATTCACCCCTCCACTTT.

The chain links TRBV7-3 to TRBJ1-5; D is uncertain. The V end lost 2 bases, the J end lost 3 bases, and 5 bases lay between the germline ends. Germline V gene lookup returns CDR1 SGHTA and CDR2 FQGTGA. The CDR3 loop spans 13 amino acids. Here the CDR3 reads CASSLYVNQPQHF. CDR3 DNA: TGTGCCAGCAGCTTATATGTCAATCAGCCCCAGCATTTT.